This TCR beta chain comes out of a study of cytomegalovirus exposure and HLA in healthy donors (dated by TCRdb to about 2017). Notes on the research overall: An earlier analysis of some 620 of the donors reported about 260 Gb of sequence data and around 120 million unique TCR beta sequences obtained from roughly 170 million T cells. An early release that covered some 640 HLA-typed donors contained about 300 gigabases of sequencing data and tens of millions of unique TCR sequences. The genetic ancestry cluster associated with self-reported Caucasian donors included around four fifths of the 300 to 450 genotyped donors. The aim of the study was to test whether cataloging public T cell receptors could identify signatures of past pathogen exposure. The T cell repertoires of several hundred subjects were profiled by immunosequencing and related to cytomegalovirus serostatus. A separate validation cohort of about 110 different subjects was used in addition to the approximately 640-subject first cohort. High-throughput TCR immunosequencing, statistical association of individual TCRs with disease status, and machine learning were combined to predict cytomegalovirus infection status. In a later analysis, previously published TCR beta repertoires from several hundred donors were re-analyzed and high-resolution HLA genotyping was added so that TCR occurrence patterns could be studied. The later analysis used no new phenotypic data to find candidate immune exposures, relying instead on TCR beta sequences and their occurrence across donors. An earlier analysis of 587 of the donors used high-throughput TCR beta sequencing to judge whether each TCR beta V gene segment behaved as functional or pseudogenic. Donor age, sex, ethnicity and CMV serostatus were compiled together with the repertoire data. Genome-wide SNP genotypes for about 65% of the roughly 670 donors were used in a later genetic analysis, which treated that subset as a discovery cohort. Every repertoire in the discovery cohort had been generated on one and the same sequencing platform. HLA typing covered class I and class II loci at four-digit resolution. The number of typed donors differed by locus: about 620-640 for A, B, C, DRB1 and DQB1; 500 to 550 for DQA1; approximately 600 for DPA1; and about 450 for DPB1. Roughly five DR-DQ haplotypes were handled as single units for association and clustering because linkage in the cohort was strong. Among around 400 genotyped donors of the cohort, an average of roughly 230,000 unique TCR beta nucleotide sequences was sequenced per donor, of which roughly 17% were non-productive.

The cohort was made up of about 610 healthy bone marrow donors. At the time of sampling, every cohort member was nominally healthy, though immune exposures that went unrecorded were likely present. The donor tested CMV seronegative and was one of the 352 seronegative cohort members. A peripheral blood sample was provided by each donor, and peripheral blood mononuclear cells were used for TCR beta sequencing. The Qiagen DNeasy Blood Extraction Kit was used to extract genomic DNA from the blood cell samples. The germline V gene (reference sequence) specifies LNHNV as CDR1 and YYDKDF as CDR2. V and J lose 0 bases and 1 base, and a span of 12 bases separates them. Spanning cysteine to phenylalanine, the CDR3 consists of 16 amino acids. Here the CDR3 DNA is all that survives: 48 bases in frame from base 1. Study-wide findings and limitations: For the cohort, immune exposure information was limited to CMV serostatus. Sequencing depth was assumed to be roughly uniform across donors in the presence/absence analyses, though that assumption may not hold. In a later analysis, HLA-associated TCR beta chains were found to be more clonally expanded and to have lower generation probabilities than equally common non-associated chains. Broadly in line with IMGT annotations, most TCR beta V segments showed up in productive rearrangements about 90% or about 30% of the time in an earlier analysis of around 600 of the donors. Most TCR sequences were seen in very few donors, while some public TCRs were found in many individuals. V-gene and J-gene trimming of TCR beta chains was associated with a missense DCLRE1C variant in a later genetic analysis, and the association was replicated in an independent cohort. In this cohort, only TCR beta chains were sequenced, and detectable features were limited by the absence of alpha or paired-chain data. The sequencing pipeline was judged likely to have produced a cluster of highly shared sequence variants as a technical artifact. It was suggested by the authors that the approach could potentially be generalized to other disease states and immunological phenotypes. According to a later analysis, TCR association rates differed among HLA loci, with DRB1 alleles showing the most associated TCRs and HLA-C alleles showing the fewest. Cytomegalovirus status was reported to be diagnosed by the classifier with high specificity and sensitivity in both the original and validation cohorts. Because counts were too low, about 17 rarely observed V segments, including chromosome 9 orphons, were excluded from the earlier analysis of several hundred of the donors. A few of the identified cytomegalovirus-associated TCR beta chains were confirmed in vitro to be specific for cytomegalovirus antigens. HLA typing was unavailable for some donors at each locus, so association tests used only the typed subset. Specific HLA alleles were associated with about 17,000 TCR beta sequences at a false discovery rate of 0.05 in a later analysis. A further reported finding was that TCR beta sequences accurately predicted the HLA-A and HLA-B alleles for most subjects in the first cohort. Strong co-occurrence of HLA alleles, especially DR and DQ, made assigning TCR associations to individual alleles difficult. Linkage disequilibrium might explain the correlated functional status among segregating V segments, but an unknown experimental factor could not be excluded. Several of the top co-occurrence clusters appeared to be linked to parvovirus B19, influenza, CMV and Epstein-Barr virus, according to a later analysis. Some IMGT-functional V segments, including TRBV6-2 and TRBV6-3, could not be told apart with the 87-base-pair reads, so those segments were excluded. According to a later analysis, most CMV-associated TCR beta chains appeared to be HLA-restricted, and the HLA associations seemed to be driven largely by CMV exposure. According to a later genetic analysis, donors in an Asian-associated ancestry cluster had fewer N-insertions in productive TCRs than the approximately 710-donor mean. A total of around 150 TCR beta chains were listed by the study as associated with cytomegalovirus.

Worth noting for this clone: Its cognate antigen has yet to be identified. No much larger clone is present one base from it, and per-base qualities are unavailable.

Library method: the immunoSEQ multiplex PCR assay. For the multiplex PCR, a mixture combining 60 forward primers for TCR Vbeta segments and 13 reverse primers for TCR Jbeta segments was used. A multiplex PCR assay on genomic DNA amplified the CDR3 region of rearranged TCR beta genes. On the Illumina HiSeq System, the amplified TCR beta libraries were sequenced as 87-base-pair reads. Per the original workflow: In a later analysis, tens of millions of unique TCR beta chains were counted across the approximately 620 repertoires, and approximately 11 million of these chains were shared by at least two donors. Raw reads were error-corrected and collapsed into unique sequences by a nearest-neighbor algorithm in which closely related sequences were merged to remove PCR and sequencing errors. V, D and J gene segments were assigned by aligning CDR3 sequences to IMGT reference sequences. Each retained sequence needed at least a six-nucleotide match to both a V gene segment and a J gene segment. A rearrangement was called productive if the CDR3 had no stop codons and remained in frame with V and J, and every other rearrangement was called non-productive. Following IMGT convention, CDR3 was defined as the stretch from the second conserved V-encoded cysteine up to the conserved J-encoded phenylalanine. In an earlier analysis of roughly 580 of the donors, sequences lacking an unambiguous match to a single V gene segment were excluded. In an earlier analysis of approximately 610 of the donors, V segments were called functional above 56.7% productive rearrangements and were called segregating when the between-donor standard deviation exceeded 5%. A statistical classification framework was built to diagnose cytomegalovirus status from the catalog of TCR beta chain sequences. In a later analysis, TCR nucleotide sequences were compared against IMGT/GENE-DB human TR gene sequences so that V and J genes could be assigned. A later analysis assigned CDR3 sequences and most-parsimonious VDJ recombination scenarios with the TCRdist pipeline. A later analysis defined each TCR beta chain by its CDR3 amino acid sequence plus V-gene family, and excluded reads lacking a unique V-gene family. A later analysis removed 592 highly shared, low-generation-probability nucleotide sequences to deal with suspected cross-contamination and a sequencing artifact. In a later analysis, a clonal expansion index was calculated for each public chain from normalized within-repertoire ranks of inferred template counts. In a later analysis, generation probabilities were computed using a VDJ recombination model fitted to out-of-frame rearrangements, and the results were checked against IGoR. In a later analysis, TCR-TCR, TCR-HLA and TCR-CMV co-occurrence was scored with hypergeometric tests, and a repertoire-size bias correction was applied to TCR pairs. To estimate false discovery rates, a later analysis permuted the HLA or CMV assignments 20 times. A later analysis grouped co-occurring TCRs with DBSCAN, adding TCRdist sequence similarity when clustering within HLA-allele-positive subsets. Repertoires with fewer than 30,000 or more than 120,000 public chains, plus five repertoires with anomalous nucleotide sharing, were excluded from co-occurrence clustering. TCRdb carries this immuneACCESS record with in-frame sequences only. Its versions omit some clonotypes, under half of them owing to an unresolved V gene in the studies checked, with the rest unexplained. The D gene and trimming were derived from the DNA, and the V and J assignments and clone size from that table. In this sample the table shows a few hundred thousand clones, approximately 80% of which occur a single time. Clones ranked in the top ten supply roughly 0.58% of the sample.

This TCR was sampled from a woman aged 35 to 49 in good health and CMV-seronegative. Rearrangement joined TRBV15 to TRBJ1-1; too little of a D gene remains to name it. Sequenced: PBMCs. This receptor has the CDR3 CATSRDADLWNTEAFF. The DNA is TGTGCCACCAGCAGAGACGCGGATCTTTGGAACACTGAAGCTTTCTTT. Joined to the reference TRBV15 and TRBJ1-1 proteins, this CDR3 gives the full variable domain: DAMVIQNPRYQVTQFGKPVTLSCSQTLNHNVMYWYQQKSSQAPKLLFHYYDKDFNNEADTPDNFQSRRPNTSFCFLDIRSPGLGDTAMYLCATSRDADLWNTEAFFGQGTRLTVV.